This is a list of T cell receptor beta chains from one sample in a study of blood T cells in healthy people across ages. TCRdb ran MiXCR on the 5' RACE reads and lists one entry per CDR3 protein. The sample consists of about 640,000 distinct CDR3 sequences, about 30% of them appearing once. The specimen sequenced was blood. The receptors derive from a woman of 80 years or more in good health. Each CDR3 is given with its conserved first and last residue. The D gene is left open where the match is weak. Where a row states a size, it is once, few, many or the class of an expanded clone; other rows omit it.

clone_size	v_call	d_call	cdr3_length	j_call	cdr3_nt	cdr3_aa
NA	TRBV24-1	NA	13	TRBJ1-5	TGTGCCACCAGTGACCGAACGGTACAGCCCCAGCATTTT	CATSDRTVQPQHF
NA	TRBV5-1	TRBD1	15	TRBJ1-4	TGCGCCAGCAGCCCCAGCGGGGACAGGGCTGAAAAACTGTTTTTT	CASSPSGDRAEKLFF
many	TRBV5-1	NA	15	TRBJ1-4	TGCGCCAGCAGCTCCGAGGGGGGATCGGATGAAAAACTGTTTTTT	CASSSEGGSDEKLFF
many	TRBV9	TRBD2	16	TRBJ2-1	TGTGCCAGCAGCGTAGATCCGGGGGGGCTTAACAATGAGCAGTTCTTC	CASSVDPGGLNNEQFF
few	TRBV5-6	NA	16	TRBJ2-7	TGTGCCAGCTGCTTGGATGCGGGGATAATTTCCTACGAGCAGTACTTC	CASCLDAGIISYEQYF
many	TRBV30	NA	13	TRBJ1-1	TGTGCCTGGAGTCGACAAGCTAACACTGAAGCTTTCTTT	CAWSRQANTEAFF
few	TRBV6-2/TRBV6-3	TRBD1	17	TRBJ1-5	TGTGCCAGCAATTCCAGGACAGGGGGCTTTCCTAATCAGCCCCAGCATTTT	CASNSRTGGFPNQPQHF
many	TRBV6-6	NA	11	TRBJ2-7	TGTGCCAGCACTAATGCCTACGAGCAGTACTTC	CASTNAYEQYF
many	TRBV6-5	NA	14	TRBJ2-3	TGTGCCAGCGCCTTAGGCAGAAACACAGATACGCAGTATTTT	CASALGRNTDTQYF
few	TRBV7-3	NA	16	TRBJ1-2	TGTGCCAGCAGCCCCAAGGGAGGGTCCCTAGCACATGGCTACACCTTC	CASSPKGGSLAHGYTF
many	TRBV5-1	NA	16	TRBJ2-5	TGCGCCAGCTCCCTTGAAGCTGGAGGCTACCAAGAGACCCAGTACTTC	CASSLEAGGYQETQYF
NA	TRBV5-1	NA	14	TRBJ1-1	TGCGCCAGCAGCTTGGATGGAGGGGACACTGAAGCTTTCTTT	CASSLDGGDTEAFF
once	TRBV9	NA	13	TRBJ2-4	TGTGCCAGCAGCACCACGGACGGCTCAAAGCAGTACTTC	CASSTTDGSKQYF
many	TRBV5-1	NA	14	TRBJ1-1	TGCGCCAGCAGCTTCGGGAGCATGAACACTGAAGCTTTCTTT	CASSFGSMNTEAFF
many	TRBV12-3/TRBV12-4	NA	13	TRBJ2-7	TGTGCCAGCAGTTTCGGTATAAGCCACGAGCAGTACTTC	CASSFGISHEQYF